This T cell receptor beta chain emerged from a study of blood T cell repertoires in COVID-19. Study-level information: COVID-19 samples from acute and convalescent phases originated in the United States, Italy and Spain. T cells, B-cell-depleted T cells, or PBMCs provided the cDNA or gDNA that served as material.

Authors' methods: Estimation of nucleated cell counts was performed using reference gene primer amplification. The table came from immunoSEQ multiplex PCR; TCRdb's copy has only in-frame clones and leaves some out. D and trimming come from the DNA, and the V and J calls and clone size come from that table. In the table there are about 400,000 clones, around 89% of which are singletons. This CDR3 spans 14 amino acids. Per germline, CDR1 SGDLS and CDR2 YYNGEE. V shed 4 bases and J 4 bases; nucleotides not matched to a gene: 7. V is TRBV9 and J is TRBJ2-7; 8 nucleotides line up with TRBD1. This receptor was obtained from a woman aged 25 to 45 with acute or convalescent COVID-19. What was sequenced was peripheral blood. The CDR3 loop is CASSFGQGQYEQYF. CDR3 DNA sequence: TGTGCCAGCAGCTTCGGACAGGGCCAGTACGAGCAGTACTTC.